This T cell receptor beta chain was profiled in a study of regulatory T cells in long-lasting Graves disease. This CDR3 contains 12 residues. The J segment lost 7 bases and the V segment lost 6 bases, leaving 2 bases of the junction unmatched. iRepertoire HTBI primers and Arm-PCR of CDR3 regions built TCR beta libraries. Each CDR3 protein gets one entry after TCRdb re-called the multiplex PCR reads with MiXCR. The sample consists of more than 450,000 distinct CDR3 sequences, around 15% of them appearing once. This clonotype was seen many times. Stated time point: newly diagnosed GD, antithyroid drugs for less than 3 months. Scientists built the TCR library using RNA that was extracted from PBMCs. These data also featured in a second study, about T cells in Graves' hyperthyroidism and ophthalmopathy. That source adds: Stable Graves' hyperthyroidism meant no ophthalmopathy progression within 18 months.

Sequenced here: peripheral blood mononuclear cells (PBMCs), sampled at new diagnosis, from a patient treated with antithyroid drugs. This chain uses TRBV12-3 or TRBV12-4 with TRBJ2-1; 8 bases fit TRBD2. This clonotype was obtained from a man aged 35 to 55 with Graves disease. CDR3 residues: CASRGLVNEQFF. The DNA for the CDR3 is TGTGCCAGCAGGGGACTAGTGAATGAGCAGTTCTTC.